Each of the 26 T cell receptor beta chains below was sequenced from the same sample in a study of cytomegalovirus exposure and HLA in healthy donors. The primer mix had 60 Vbeta and 13 Jbeta primers. The table came from immunoSEQ multiplex PCR; TCRdb's copy has only in-frame clones and leaves some out. The table records fewer than 110,000 clones, around 85% of them present only once. The source material was PBMCs. Receptor source: a man younger than 45 in good health and CMV-seronegative.

This chain joins TRBV2 and TRBJ2-3; 9 bases fit TRBD2. V dropped 3 bases and J dropped 2; count of bases not matched to a gene: 9. Germline V gene sequence: CDR1 SNHLY, CDR2 FYNNEI. This CDR3 region has 17 residues. CDR3 in DNA: TGTGCCAGCAGTGAGAGGTTAGCGGGAGTCCACACAGATACGCAGTATTTT. It encodes CASSERLAGVHTDTQYF. The full variable domain, completed using reference TRBV2 and TRBJ2-3, is EPEVTQTPSHQVTQMGQEVILRCVPISNHLYFYWYRQILGQKVEFLVSFYNNEISEKSEIFDDQFSVERPDGSNFTLKIRSTKLEDSAMYFCASSERLAGVHTDTQYFGPGTRLTVL.

This clone was observed once. The J gene is TRBJ1-2, the V gene TRBV27; tentatively, D is TRBD1 (5 bases). Per the germline V gene, CDR1 is MNHEY and CDR2 is SMNVEV (reference sequence). The CDR3 is 14 amino acids. Trimming stripped 2 bases from V and 0 bases from J, with 7 bases between. The CDR3 DNA is TGTGCCAGCAGTTTACAGGGATCTAACTATGGCTACACCTTC. Amino acid sequence: CASSLQGSNYGYTF.

V gene TRBV27 combines with J gene TRBJ2-1; 8 bases match TRBD1. Trimming removed 4 bases from V and 7 bases from J; junction bases left unmatched: 9. Germline assignment: CDR1 MNHEY and CDR2 SMNVEV (reference sequence). There are 15 residues in the CDR3. CDR3 loop: CASSYKGQVRNEQFF. CDR3 DNA sequence: TGTGCCAGCAGTTATAAGGGACAGGTGAGAAATGAGCAGTTCTTC.

The chain carries TRBV6-5 and TRBJ1-2; a weak D match, TRBD1 (5 bases). Trimming took off 7 bases at V and 6 bases at J, with 15 bases between the two ends. The CDR3 runs to 13 residues. Germline V lookup: CDR1 MNHEY, CDR2 SVGAGI. CDR3: CASTQGLLDGYTF. CDR3 DNA: TGTGCCAGCACCCAGGGTTTGTTGGATGGCTACACCTTC.

The chain employs TRBV6-1 and TRBJ1-6; D not resolved. V lost 1 base, J lost 8 bases, and 3 bases lay in between. Per germline, CDR1 MNHNS and CDR2 SASEGT. This CDR3 comprises 12 residues. The CDR3 is CASSEVDSPLHF. CDR3 bases: TGTGCCAGCAGTGAAGTCGATTCACCCCTCCACTTT.

CDR3 in amino acids: CASSLVRGVLIVRGTDTQYF. CDR3 DNA: TGTGCCAGCAGCTTGGTCCGGGGGGTTTTGATAGTTCGAGGCACAGATACGCAGTATTTT. This chain connects TRBV5-8 to TRBJ2-3, with 7 bases identical to TRBD2. Germline V lookup: CDR1 SGHTS, CDR2 YDEGEE. Trimming at V came to 0 bases and at J to 1 base, leaving 17 bases not matched to a gene. The CDR3 spans 20 residues. The variable domain in full, completed from reference TRBV5-8 and TRBJ2-3, reads EAGVTQSPTHLIKTRGQQATLRCSPISGHTSVYWYQQALGLGLQFLLWYDEGEERNRGNFPPRFSGRQFPNYSSELNVNALELEDSALYLCASSLVRGVLIVRGTDTQYFGPGTRLTVL.

The chain couples TRBV4-1 to TRBJ2-1; 9 nucleotides agree with TRBD2. From germline, CDR1 is MGHRA and CDR2 YSYEKL. CDR3 length: 15 residues. Trimming removed 0 bases from V and 4 bases from J; junction bases left unmatched: 1. The CDR3 is CASSQEGLAYNEQFF. In DNA, the CDR3 is TGCGCCAGCAGCCAAGAGGGACTAGCTTACAATGAGCAGTTCTTC.

The J gene is TRBJ2-2, the V gene TRBV7-6; 8 positions agree with TRBD2. The CDR3 extends over 17 amino acids. CDR1 is SGHVS, CDR2 FNYEAQ, per germline. The V gene end was trimmed by 1 base and the J gene end by 6 bases; junction bases not matched to a gene: 10. The CDR3 sequence is CASSLVYPAGVAGELFF. CDR3 nucleotides: TGTGCCAGCAGCTTAGTATATCCAGCGGGAGTAGCCGGGGAGCTGTTTTTT. The full variable domain, its missing parts supplied by reference TRBV7-6 and TRBJ2-2, is GAGVSQSPRYKVTKRGQDVALRCDPISGHVSLYWYRQALGQGPEFLTYFNYEAQQDKSGLPNDRFSAERPEGSISTLTIQRTEQRDSAMYRCASSLVYPAGVAGELFFGEGSRLTVL.

This clone was counted a single time. The V and J genes are TRBV5-1 and TRBJ2-2, with D perhaps matching TRBD1 (8 bases). CDR3 size: 16 residues. Germline V gives CDR1 SGHRS, CDR2 YFSETQ. Trimming stripped 3 bases from V and 1 base from J, with 13 bases between. CDR3 coding DNA: TGCGCCAGCAGCTGGGAGGGGACAGGGAACACCGGGGAGCTGTTTTTT. As protein: CASSWEGTGNTGELFF.

The chain couples TRBV30 to TRBJ2-5; 15 bases agree with TRBD2. Germline V CDR1 and CDR2: GTSNPN, SVGIG (reference sequence). The junction had 11 bases not matched to a gene; V was cut back by 4 bases and J by 2 bases. The CDR3 has 18 residues. CDR3 sequence reads: CAWTRARTSGGAQETQYF. The CDR3 nucleotides read TGTGCCTGGACCAGGGCCCGGACTAGCGGGGGGGCACAAGAGACCCAGTACTTC.

This sequence joins TRBV7-6 and TRBJ2-7; the match to TRBD1 covers 11 bases. The CDR3 covers 17 residues. The V and J ends lost 5 bases and 3 bases, in that order; junction bases with no gene match: 12. Per the germline V gene, CDR1 is SGHVS and CDR2 is FNYEAQ. This CDR3 is CASSPKSGTGGFYEQYF. The CDR3 nucleotides are TGTGCCAGCAGCCCCAAATCCGGGACAGGGGGTTTCTACGAGCAGTACTTC.

The chain uses TRBV19 and TRBJ1-6; 7 nucleotides agree with TRBD1. Germline V CDR1 and CDR2: LNHDA, SQIVND (reference sequence). The CDR3 is made up of 19 amino acids. V dropped 2 bases and J dropped 3; count of bases not matched to a gene: 13. This CDR3 is CASSISASGGSDYNSPLHF. The CDR3 nucleotides are TGTGCCAGTAGTATAAGTGCGTCAGGGGGGAGTGACTATAATTCACCCCTCCACTTT.

The rearrangement uses TRBV30 and TRBJ1-6; D remains ambiguous. Germline loops: CDR1 GTSNPN, CDR2 SVGIG (reference sequence). V lost 2 bases, J lost 5 bases, and 7 bases lay in between. This CDR3 comprises 13 residues. CDR3 sequence reads: CAWSTQNNSPLHF. CDR3 bases: TGTGCCTGGAGTACCCAGAATAATTCACCCCTCCACTTT.

The DNA of the CDR3 is TGTGCCAGCAGTGGACCGGACAGTCACTCTGGGGCCAACGTCCTGACTTTC. This codes for CASSGPDSHSGANVLTF. The rearrangement links TRBV7-9 to TRBJ2-6; TRBD1 is a possible D gene (6 bases). The CDR3 spans 17 residues. V was pared by 6 bases and J by 0 bases, with 15 bases between. Looked up from germline, CDR1 is SEHNR and CDR2 is FQNEAQ (reference sequence).

CDR3 residues: CASSSNLLSPFSFF. The CDR3 nucleotides read TGTGCCAGCAGTTCCAACCTACTTAGCCCTTTTTCGTTCTTC. This chain joins TRBV27 and TRBJ2-1; no reliable D call. Trimming left V 4 bases short and J 15 bases short, with 22 bases between. This CDR3 region has 14 residues. Germline CDR1 is MNHEY and CDR2 is SMNVEV (reference sequence).

The chain is built from TRBV2 and TRBJ2-7, with 7 bases identical to TRBD2. The germline CDR1 and CDR2 sequences are SNHLY and FYNNEI. This CDR3 spans 14 amino acids. With V trimmed by 2 bases and J by 6 bases, 7 bases remained unmatched. The CDR3 sequence: CASSEIWGGSEQYF. In nucleotides, the CDR3 is TGTGCCAGCAGTGAAATCTGGGGCGGGAGCGAGCAGTACTTC.

This rearrangement joins TRBV6-5 to TRBJ2-3; 7 bases map to TRBD1. Germline V CDR1 and CDR2: MNHEY, SVGAGI. CDR3 length: 16 residues. The junction had 8 bases not matched to a gene; V was cut back by 2 bases and J by 3 bases. The CDR3 sequence: CASSYRGQMGTDTQYF. In DNA, the CDR3 is TGTGCCAGCAGTTACCGGGGACAGATGGGGACAGATACGCAGTATTTT.

The gene calls are TRBV4-2 and TRBJ2-5, with 10 bases fitting TRBD1. From germline, CDR1 is LGHNA and CDR2 YNFKEQ. This CDR3 has 15 residues. Trimming at V came to 5 bases and at J to 5 bases, leaving 8 bases not matched to a gene. The CDR3 reads CASSTRTGGQETQYF. CDR3 DNA: TGTGCCAGCAGCACTCGGACAGGGGGGCAGGAGACCCAGTACTTC.

CDR3 sequence: CASSGDRGYEQYF. CDR3 coding DNA: TGTGCCAGCAGCGGGGACAGGGGCTACGAGCAGTACTTC. The V gene is TRBV9, the J gene TRBJ2-7; 10 nucleotides align to TRBD1. The CDR3 sequence is 13 residues long. With V trimmed by 3 bases and J by 3 bases, 0 bases remained unmatched. Germline loops: CDR1 SGDLS, CDR2 YYNGEE.

This chain connects TRBV5-4 to TRBJ2-1; D unclear. Looked up from germline, CDR1 is SGHNT and CDR2 is YYREEE (reference sequence). This CDR3 region has 15 residues. The germline V and J ends were trimmed by 0 bases and 2 bases, with 9 bases remaining between them. CDR3 sequence reads: CASSLGPGPYNEQFF. CDR3 nucleotide sequence: TGTGCCAGCAGCTTGGGTCCAGGCCCCTACAATGAGCAGTTCTTC.

This clone turned up a few times. The chain joins TRBV7-9 to TRBJ2-4, with D tentatively TRBD1 (5 bases). From germline, CDR1 is SEHNR and CDR2 FQNEAQ (reference sequence). V was clipped by 3 bases and J by 13 bases, with 16 bases between them. This CDR3 comprises 13 residues. CDR3 region: CASSLTDNRPQYF. CDR3 DNA: TGTGCCAGCAGCTTGACGGACAATCGGCCACAGTACTTC.

This chain joins TRBV28 and TRBJ1-3, with D perhaps TRBD1 (6 bases). The CDR3 contains 18 residues. The V end lost 5 bases, the J end lost 2 bases, and 22 bases lay between the germline ends. From germline, CDR1 is MDHEN and CDR2 SYDVKM. The DNA for the CDR3 is TGTGCCAGCAGTCTGGCCCACTTTTACAGGGCGCCTGGAAACACCATATATTTT. Its protein product is CASSLAHFYRAPGNTIYF.

This clone was counted once. The rearrangement links TRBV15 to TRBJ2-6, with D perhaps matching TRBD1 (7 bases). CDR1 is LNHNV and CDR2 is YYDKDF in the germline V gene (reference sequence). V lost 2 bases and J 2 bases, leaving 22 bases between the germline ends. The CDR3 sequence is 20 residues long. CDR3 protein: CATSRTRQGRGLPGANVLTF. CDR3 bases: TGTGCCACCAGCAGAACTCGACAGGGTAGGGGACTCCCTGGGGCCAACGTCCTGACTTTC.

The chain is built from TRBV4-1 and TRBJ1-3, with D possibly matching TRBD1 (5 bases). The germline CDR1 and CDR2 sequences are MGHRA and YSYEKL. There are 19 residues in the CDR3. Trimming cost V 0 bases and J 2 bases, with 20 bases left between them. CDR3 in DNA: TGCGCCAGCAGCCAAGAACCGGGTTGGGGGGAACGGCCTGGAAACACCATATATTTT. Protein product: CASSQEPGWGERPGNTIYF.

This chain joins TRBV28 and TRBJ1-4; D remains ambiguous. There are 15 residues in the CDR3. V was clipped by 4 bases and J by 4 bases, with 13 bases between them. Germline CDR1 is MDHEN and CDR2 is SYDVKM. This CDR3 reads CASSSPTGGNEKLFF. The CDR3 DNA follows: TGTGCCAGCAGTTCCCCGACTGGTGGTAATGAAAAACTGTTTTTT. The full variable domain, with the rest looked up from reference TRBV28 and TRBJ1-4, is DVKVTQSSRYLVKRTGEKVFLECVQDMDHENMFWYRQDPGLGLRLIYFSYDVKMKEKGDIPEGYSVSREKKERFSLILESASTNQTSMYLCASSSPTGGNEKLFFGSGTQLSVL.

The CDR3: CASSLGPLRGTGELFF. The DNA for the CDR3 is TGTGCCAGCAGCTTAGGGCCTCTAAGGGGGACCGGGGAGCTGTTTTTT. The chain is built from TRBV11-2 and TRBJ2-2; D perhaps matches TRBD1 (6 bases). CDR3 length: 16 amino acids. Trimming stripped 1 base from V and 5 bases from J, with 14 bases between. Looked up from germline, CDR1 is SGHAT and CDR2 is FQNNGV. The variable domain in full, with the rest retrieved from reference TRBV11-2 and TRBJ2-2, is EAGVAQSPRYKIIEKRQSVAFWCNPISGHATLYWYQQILGQGPKLLIQFQNNGVVDDSQLPKDRFSAERLKGVDSTLKIQPAKLEDSAVYLCASSLGPLRGTGELFFGEGSRLTVL.